This T cell receptor beta chain was observed in a study of glioma-infiltrating T cells. Using RNA template, CDR3s of TCR alpha and beta were amplified with iRepertoire arm-PCR. From the multiplex PCR reads, TCRdb called clonotypes with MiXCR, one entry per CDR3 protein. Of 100,000 to 150,000 distinct CDR3 sequences listed, roughly 25% were seen once; the top ten hold around 15%. Germline CDR1 LNHDA, CDR2 SQIVND (reference sequence). The CDR3 runs to 14 residues. A word on this clonotype: This may stem from a read error, because a much larger clone lies one nucleotide away.

Material: glioma tissue, nonneoplastic brain tissue, or PBMCs (not recorded which). V gene TRBV19 combines with J gene TRBJ2-7, with 9 positions matching TRBD1. The origin of this receptor is a human donor with low-grade glioma or glioblastoma, undergoing nonglioma brain surgery, or in good health (not recorded which). CDR3 in DNA: TGTGTCAGTAGTGAGACAGGGGGGTTCTACGAGCAGTACTTC. It translates to CVSSETGGFYEQYF.